This T cell receptor (beta chain) was found in a study of blood T cell repertoires in COVID-19. The wider study: Symptom resolution, clearance, or two negative PCRs marked donors in Cohort 3 as recovered. Specimens from acute and convalescent COVID-19 originated in the United States, Italy and Spain.

Sequenced by immunoSEQ multiplex PCR; TCRdb stores in-frame clones only, minus some. The sample consists of 250,000 to 350,000 clones, 70% to 90% of them appearing once. Living in about two dozen US areas, the participants were between roughly 18 and 90 years of age. Assignments of participants to cohorts depended upon their own reported clinical history. Germline V gene data show CDR1 as SGHNT and CDR2 as YENEEA. The CDR3 is 17 amino acids. V shed 4 bases, J shed 2 bases, and the junction held 5 bases outside the gene matches. This TCR was sampled from a woman aged 60 to 75 in a cohort exposed to, infected with or recovered from COVID-19 (not recorded which). The sample consisted of PBMCs or T cells enriched from blood (not recorded which). This rearrangement joins TRBV11-3 to TRBJ2-6; TRBD1 matches at 10 bases. Written as DNA, the CDR3 is TGTGCCAGCAGCTCGAGACAGGGGGCGCCTGGGGCCAACGTCCTGACTTTC. This codes for CASSSRQGAPGANVLTF.